These 27 T cell receptor beta chains were sequenced from one sample in a study of shared clonotypes between healthy human individuals. Libraries were prepared by immunoSEQ multiplex PCR; TCRdb keeps only in-frame clonotypes and omits some of them. The sample includes fewer than 550,000 clones, about 75% seen only once; the top ten take roughly an eighth. The sequenced material came from PBMCs. Source of these receptors: a woman aged 40 to 55 in good health. Some clones in this sample may be carry-over from other donors' samples.

The chain couples TRBV5-4 to TRBJ2-2; D is ambiguous. V was trimmed by 3 bases and J by 0 bases, leaving 9 bases between them. Germline-derived CDR1 and CDR2 are SGHNT and YYREEE (reference sequence). CDR3 length equals 15 residues. CDR3 nucleotide sequence: TGTGCCAGCAGCTCGGAAGTCGCGAACACCGGGGAGCTGTTTTTT. Its translation: CASSSEVANTGELFF.

This clone was seen only once. An end of the junction does not agree with germline; a read error may underlie this. This chain joins TRBV4-3 and TRBJ2-7, with unresolved D. The CDR3 length is 13 residues. Germline CDR1 is LGHNA and CDR2 is YSLEER. CDR3 loop: CASSQARLYEQYF. In DNA form, the CDR3 reads TGCGCCAGCAGTCAAGCCCGACTGTACGAGCAGTACTTC.

The CDR3 nucleotides read TGTGCCAGCAGCGTAGTCGGGAACACAGATACGCAGTATTTT. Encoded protein: CASSVVGNTDTQYF. The chain has TRBV9 and TRBJ2-3, with D tentatively TRBD2 (5 bases). Trimming took off 0 bases at V and 2 bases at J, with 7 bases between the two ends. Germline V gives CDR1 SGDLS, CDR2 YYNGEE. This CDR3 contains 14 residues.

Concerning this clone itself: The sample has other DNA sequences that encode this CDR3 too. The J gene is TRBJ2-3, the V gene TRBV29-1, with TRBD1 matching over 7 bases. The CDR3 totals 13 residues. From germline, CDR1 is SQVTM and CDR2 ANQGSEA. V lost 3 bases and J lost 2; bases outside the gene matches: 2. CDR3 in DNA: TGCAGCGTTGAGACAGGGTCCACAGATACGCAGTATTTT. Protein: CSVETGSTDTQYF.

The V and J genes are TRBV10-2 and TRBJ1-1; D might be TRBD1 (5 bases). Germline V gene sequence: CDR1 WSHSY, CDR2 SAAADI. Deletions cut 11 bases from V and 3 bases from J, with 16 bases between. This CDR3 spans 13 amino acids. The chain's CDR3 is CAVRDGWHTEAFF. CDR3 DNA: TGCGCCGTCCGGGACGGTTGGCACACTGAAGCTTTCTTT.

The CDR3 sequence: CASSAREMYEQYF. CDR3 in DNA: TGCGCCAGCAGTGCCAGGGAGATGTACGAGCAGTACTTC. This rearrangement joins TRBV5-1 to TRBJ2-7; D is tentatively TRBD1 or TRBD2 (5 bases each). The CDR3 totals 13 residues. From germline, CDR1 is SGHRS and CDR2 YFSETQ. The V and J ends lost 5 bases and 4 bases respectively, with 13 bases between them.

The chain is built from TRBV29-1 and TRBJ2-7, with D perhaps TRBD2 (9 bases). Trimming left V 6 bases short and J 5 bases short, with 23 bases between. This CDR3 has 15 residues. Germline V gives CDR1 SQVTM, CDR2 ANQGSEA. CDR3 protein: CSVAGGFQGAHEQYF. CDR3 in DNA: TGCAGCGTCGCGGGGGGGTTTCAGGGGGCTCACGAGCAGTACTTC.

The chain couples TRBV28 to TRBJ1-5; perhaps TRBD1 as D (6 bases). The germline gives CDR1 MDHEN, CDR2 SYDVKM. V lost 6 bases and J lost 7, with 10 bases in between. The CDR3 is made up of 12 amino acids. The DNA of the CDR3 is TGTGCCAGCAGCACAGGGCGCCAGCCCCAGCATTTT. The encoded protein is CASSTGRQPQHF.

This sequence joins TRBV30 and TRBJ2-7; 10 positions agree with TRBD2. The J segment lost 4 bases and the V segment lost 4 bases, leaving 10 bases of the junction unmatched. This CDR3 contains 15 residues. From germline, CDR1 is GTSNPN and CDR2 SVGIG (reference sequence). The CDR3 DNA follows: TGTGCCTGGAAGGAGCCTAGCGGGAGTGGATACGAGCAGTACTTC. Encoded protein: CAWKEPSGSGYEQYF. The full variable domain, in which reference TRBV30 and TRBJ2-7 provide the parts outside the CDR3, is SQTIHQWPATLVQPVGSPLSLECTVEGTSNPNLYWYRQAAGRGLQLLFYSVGIGQISSEVPQNLSASRPQDRQFILSSKKLLLSDSGFYLCAWKEPSGSGYEQYFGPGTRLTVT.

The chain joins TRBV13 to TRBJ2-7; D is undetermined. This CDR3 is 13 amino acids long. CDR1 and CDR2 from the germline V gene are PRHDT and FYEKMQ (reference sequence). Trimming removed 1 base from V and 7 bases from J, with 11 bases in between. DNA for the CDR3: TGTGCCAGCAGCTTAGTGGCTGGTGCAGAGCAGTACTTC. Protein sequence: CASSLVAGAEQYF.

This rearrangement joins TRBV19 to TRBJ1-5; D uncertain. Germline V lookup: CDR1 LNHDA, CDR2 SQIVND (reference sequence). This CDR3 contains 13 residues. The ends were cut back, 5 bases at V and 5 bases at J, with 10 bases in the middle. In DNA, the CDR3 is TGTGCCAGTAGTCAAGGACGGGATCAGCCCCAGCATTTT. Protein: CASSQGRDQPQHF.

The genes are TRBV15 and TRBJ2-2, with 7 bases aligning to TRBD2. The trim removed 1 base at V and 8 bases at J, leaving 4 bases unmatched. CDR1 LNHNV and CDR2 YYDKDF come from the germline V gene (reference sequence). CDR3 length equals 14 residues. The CDR3 reads CATSRGTRLGELFF. The CDR3 DNA sequence: TGTGCCACCAGCAGAGGGACTAGACTGGGGGAGCTGTTTTTT.

This clone has just a few counts. The gene calls are TRBV29-1 and TRBJ1-1, with D perhaps matching TRBD1 (5 bases). This CDR3 has 12 residues. The germline gives CDR1 SQVTM, CDR2 ANQGSEA. V gave up 2 bases and J gave up 3 bases, with 7 bases separating them. The CDR3 coding sequence is TGCAGCGTTGAAAGAGGGGACACTGAAGCTTTCTTT. Translated, it gives CSVERGDTEAFF.

The rearrangement uses TRBV5-1 and TRBJ2-1; D not certain. V lost 0 bases and J 0 bases, leaving 7 bases between the germline ends. The germline gives CDR1 SGHRS, CDR2 YFSETQ. This CDR3 comprises 15 residues. Written as DNA, the CDR3 is TGCGCCAGCAGCTTGGAACAGAGCTCCTACAATGAGCAGTTCTTC. Its translation is CASSLEQSSYNEQFF.

The rearrangement joins TRBV9 to TRBJ2-5, with 8 nucleotides matching TRBD1. TRBJ2-7 matches the DNA end more closely, so the J call is doubtful. Germline lookup yields CDR1 SGDLS and CDR2 YYNGEE. The CDR3 runs 14 residues. CDR3 bases: TGTGCCAGCAGCCCCCGGACAGGGAATTACGAGCAGTACTTC. It specifies CASSPRTGNYEQYF.

The chain uses TRBV29-1 and TRBJ2-7, with 8 bases identical to TRBD2. Unmatched junction bases numbered 9, after V lost 3 bases and J lost 5 bases. CDR1 and CDR2 from the germline V gene are SQVTM and ANQGSEA. The CDR3 spans 14 residues. The CDR3 DNA reads TGCAGCGTTGATGGGGCCGGGGGGGGCCACGAGCAGTACTTC. Translation: CSVDGAGGGHEQYF.

The chain is built from TRBV18 and TRBJ2-5; D is possibly TRBD2 (5 bases). The V and J ends lost 3 bases and 11 bases respectively, with 22 bases between them. The CDR3 contains 15 residues. Per the germline V gene, CDR1 is KGHSH and CDR2 is LQKENI. The CDR3 sequence is CASSPPGLSAEEQYF. In DNA form, the CDR3 reads TGTGCCAGCTCACCCCCCGGACTCTCGGCTGAGGAGCAGTACTTC. The full variable domain, rest sourced from reference TRBV18 and TRBJ2-5, is NAGVMQNPRHLVRRRGQEARLRCSPMKGHSHVYWYRQLPEEGLKFMVYLQKENIIDESGMPKERFSAEFPKEGPSILRIQQVVRGDSAAYFCASSPPGLSAEEQYFGPGTRLLVL.

The J gene is TRBJ2-7, the V gene TRBV30, with 7 bases that match TRBD1. Germline V gives CDR1 GTSNPN, CDR2 SVGIG (reference sequence). The CDR3 totals 13 residues. Trimming at V came to 3 bases and at J to 0 bases, leaving 2 bases not matched to a gene. The CDR3 bases are TGTGCCTGGAGAGGGGACAGCTCCTACGAGCAGTACTTC. Protein: CAWRGDSSYEQYF.

In its sample, this clone was seen a few times. The CDR3 bases are TGTGCCAGCAGCGAACAGGGACAGGAACCCTACGAGCAGTACTTC. This codes for CASSEQGQEPYEQYF. The chain links TRBV4-2 to TRBJ2-7; 8 nucleotides line up with TRBD1. After removal of 5 bases from V and 2 bases from J, the junction contained 8 bases not matched to a gene. Per the germline V gene, CDR1 is LGHNA and CDR2 is YNFKEQ. This CDR3 contains 15 residues.

In this sample, this clone turned up once. A read error is possible here, since a much larger clone lies one base away. The chain carries TRBV2 and TRBJ2-3; D unresolved. CDR1 is SNHLY and CDR2 is FYNNEI in the germline V gene. V shed 4 bases and J shed 2 bases, with 4 bases lying between them. The CDR3 totals 12 residues. This chain's CDR3 is CASSVYTDTQYF. The CDR3 coding sequence is TGTGCCAGCAGTGTATACACAGATACGCAGTATTTT. Filled out from reference TRBV2 and TRBJ2-3, the complete variable domain reads EPEVTQTPSHQVTQMGQEVILRCVPISNHLYFYWYRQILGQKVEFLVSFYNNEISEKSEIFDDQFSVERPDGSNFTLKIRSTKLEDSAMYFCASSVYTDTQYFGPGTRLTVL.

A note on this clone: Additional DNA sequences in this sample encode the identical CDR3. This chain uses TRBV27 with TRBJ2-2; D not resolved. CDR3 length equals 14 residues. CDR1 and CDR2 from the germline V gene are MNHEY and SMNVEV (reference sequence). V dropped 6 bases and J dropped 1 base, with 9 bases sitting between them. The CDR3 sequence: CASSRYRNTGELFF. The CDR3 region has the DNA TGTGCCAGCAGCCGTTACAGGAACACCGGGGAGCTGTTTTTT.

This chain links TRBV18 with TRBJ2-7; 7 bases are shared with TRBD1. Germline trimming cut 4 bases from V and 5 bases from J; bases unmatched to any gene: 8. Germline V gene data show CDR1 as KGHSH and CDR2 as LQKENI. The CDR3 totals 14 residues. In DNA, the CDR3 is TGTGCCAGCTCACGAAACAGGGGAAGCCACGAGCAGTACTTC. Translation: CASSRNRGSHEQYF. Complete variable domain (other parts from reference TRBV18 and TRBJ2-7): NAGVMQNPRHLVRRRGQEARLRCSPMKGHSHVYWYRQLPEEGLKFMVYLQKENIIDESGMPKERFSAEFPKEGPSILRIQQVVRGDSAAYFCASSRNRGSHEQYFGPGTRLTVT.

This clone was detected once. This chain joins TRBV7-9 and TRBJ2-7, with TRBD1 as a possible D gene (6 bases). Trimming stripped 2 bases from V and 6 bases from J, with 14 bases between. Germline V gene data show CDR1 as SEHNR and CDR2 as FQNEAQ (reference sequence). The CDR3 has 14 amino acids. DNA for the CDR3: TGTGCCAGCAGCTTAATGACCAGGGGCGGCGAGCAGTACTTC. Encoded protein: CASSLMTRGGEQYF.

The gene calls are TRBV7-3 and TRBJ1-1, with D possibly TRBD1 on 6 matching bases. With 0 bases removed from V and 4 bases from J, the gap between germline ends came to 9 bases. Germline V lookup: CDR1 SGHTA, CDR2 FQGTGA. This CDR3 comprises 14 residues. The CDR3 region has the DNA TGTGCCAGCAGCTTAACGGCAGGGGTCACTGAAGCTTTCTTT. Its protein product is CASSLTAGVTEAFF.

This clone was recorded a few times. The CDR3 nucleotides read TGTGCGGTGGAGAGCACAGATACGCAGTATTTT. It specifies CAVESTDTQYF. The genes are TRBV19 and TRBJ2-3; D is ambiguous. Germline CDR1 LNHDA, CDR2 SQIVND (reference sequence). CDR3 length: 11 residues.

The table lists this clone with a few counts. This rearrangement joins TRBV5-8 to TRBJ2-1; 14 positions agree with TRBD2. Germline values: CDR1 SGHTS, CDR2 YDEGEE. V lost 4 bases, J lost 2 bases, and 2 bases stayed unmatched. This CDR3 spans 16 amino acids. The CDR3 loop is CASSKGLAGAYNEQFF. The CDR3 nucleotides are TGTGCCAGCAGCAAGGGACTAGCGGGAGCCTACAATGAGCAGTTCTTC.

The chain is built from TRBV19 and TRBJ1-5; D is perhaps TRBD1 (6 bases). Germline CDR1 LNHDA, CDR2 SQIVND (reference sequence). CDR3 length: 18 residues. V lost 7 bases, J lost 0 bases, and 22 bases lay in between. The CDR3 coding sequence is TGTGCCAGTACCTGGGGGCGGAACGAGGGGTATAGCAATCAGCCCCAGCATTTT. It yields the protein CASTWGRNEGYSNQPQHF.